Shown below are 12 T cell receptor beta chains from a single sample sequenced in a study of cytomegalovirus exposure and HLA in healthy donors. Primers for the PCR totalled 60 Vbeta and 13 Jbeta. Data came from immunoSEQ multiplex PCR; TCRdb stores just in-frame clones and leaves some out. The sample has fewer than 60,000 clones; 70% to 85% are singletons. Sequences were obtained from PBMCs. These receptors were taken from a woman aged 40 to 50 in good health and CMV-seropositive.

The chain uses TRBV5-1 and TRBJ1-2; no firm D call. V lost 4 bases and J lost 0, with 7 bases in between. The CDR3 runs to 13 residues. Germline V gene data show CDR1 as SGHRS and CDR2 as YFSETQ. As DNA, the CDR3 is TGCGCCAGCAGCGAAACAGCTAACTATGGCTACACCTTC. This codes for CASSETANYGYTF. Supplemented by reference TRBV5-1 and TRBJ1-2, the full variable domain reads KAGVTQTPRYLIKTRGQQVTLSCSPISGHRSVSWYQQTPGQGLQFLFEYFSETQRNKGNFPGRFSGRQFSNSRSEMNVSTLELGDSALYLCASSETANYGYTFGSGTRLTVV.

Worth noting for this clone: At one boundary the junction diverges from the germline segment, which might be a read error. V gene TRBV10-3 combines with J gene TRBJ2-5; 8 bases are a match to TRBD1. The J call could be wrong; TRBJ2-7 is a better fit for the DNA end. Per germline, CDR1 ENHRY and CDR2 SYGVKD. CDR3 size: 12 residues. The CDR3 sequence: CATSDRGYEQYF. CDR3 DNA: TGTGCCACCAGTGACAGGGGCTACGAGCAGTACTTC.

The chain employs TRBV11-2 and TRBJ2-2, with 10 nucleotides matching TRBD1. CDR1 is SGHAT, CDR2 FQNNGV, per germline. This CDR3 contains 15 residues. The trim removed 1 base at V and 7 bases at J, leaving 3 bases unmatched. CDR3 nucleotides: TGTGCCAGCAGCTTAGGACAGGGGGCGTTCGGGGAGCTGTTTTTT. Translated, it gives CASSLGQGAFGELFF.

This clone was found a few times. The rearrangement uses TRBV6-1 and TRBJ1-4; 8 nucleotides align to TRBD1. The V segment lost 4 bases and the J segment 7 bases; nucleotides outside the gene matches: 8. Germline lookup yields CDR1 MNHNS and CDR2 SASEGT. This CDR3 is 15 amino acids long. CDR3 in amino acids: CASSGGQGGAEKLFF. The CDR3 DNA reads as TGTGCCAGCAGTGGAGGACAGGGAGGAGCTGAAAAACTGTTTTTT.

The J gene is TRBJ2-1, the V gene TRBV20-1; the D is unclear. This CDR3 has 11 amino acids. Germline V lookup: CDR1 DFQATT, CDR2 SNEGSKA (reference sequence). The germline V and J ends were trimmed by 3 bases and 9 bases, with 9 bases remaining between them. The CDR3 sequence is CSASVRVEQFF. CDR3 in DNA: TGCAGTGCTAGCGTTCGCGTTGAGCAGTTCTTC.

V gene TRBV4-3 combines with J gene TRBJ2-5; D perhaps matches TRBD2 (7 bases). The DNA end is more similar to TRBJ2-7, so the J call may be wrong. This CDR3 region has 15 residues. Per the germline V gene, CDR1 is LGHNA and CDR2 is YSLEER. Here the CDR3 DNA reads TGCGCCAGCAGCCAAGCGTGGGGGGGGCCGGGCGAGCAGTACTTC. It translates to CASSQAWGGPGEQYF.

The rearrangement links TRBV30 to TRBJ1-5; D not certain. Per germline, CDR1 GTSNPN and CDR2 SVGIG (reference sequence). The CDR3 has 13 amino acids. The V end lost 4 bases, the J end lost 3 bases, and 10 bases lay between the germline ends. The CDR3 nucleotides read TGTGCCTGGACTCAAGACAACAATCAGCCCCAGCATTTT. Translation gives CAWTQDNNQPQHF.

CDR3 DNA: TGTGCCAGCTCAGCCCTCCGACTAGCGGGTAAGTCTAGCACAGATACGCAGTATTTT. It translates to CASSALRLAGKSSTDTQYF. V and J are TRBV21-1 and TRBJ2-3; TRBD2 was called by the table and not checked on the DNA. TRBV21-1 is given as a pseudogene. The CDR3 length is 19 residues.

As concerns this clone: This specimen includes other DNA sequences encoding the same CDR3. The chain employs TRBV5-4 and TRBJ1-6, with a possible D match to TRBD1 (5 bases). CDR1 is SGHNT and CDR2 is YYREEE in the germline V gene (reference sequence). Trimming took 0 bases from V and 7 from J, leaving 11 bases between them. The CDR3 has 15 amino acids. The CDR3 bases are TGTGCCAGCAGCTTGGCCGGGGGGATGAATTCACCCCTCCACTTT. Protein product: CASSLAGGMNSPLHF.

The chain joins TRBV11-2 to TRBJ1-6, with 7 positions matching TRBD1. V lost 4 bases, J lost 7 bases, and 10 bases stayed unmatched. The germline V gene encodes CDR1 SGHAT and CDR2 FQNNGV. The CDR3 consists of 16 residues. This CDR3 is CASSSQGGVGNSPLHF. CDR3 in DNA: TGTGCCAGCAGCTCCCAAGGGGGCGTGGGGAATTCACCCCTCCACTTT.

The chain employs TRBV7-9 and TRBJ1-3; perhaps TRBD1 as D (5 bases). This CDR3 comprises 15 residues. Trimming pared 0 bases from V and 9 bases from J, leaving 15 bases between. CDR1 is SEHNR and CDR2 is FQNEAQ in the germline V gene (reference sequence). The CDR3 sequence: CASSLASQGGSTIYF. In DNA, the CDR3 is TGTGCCAGCAGCTTAGCGAGCCAGGGAGGCAGCACCATATATTTT.

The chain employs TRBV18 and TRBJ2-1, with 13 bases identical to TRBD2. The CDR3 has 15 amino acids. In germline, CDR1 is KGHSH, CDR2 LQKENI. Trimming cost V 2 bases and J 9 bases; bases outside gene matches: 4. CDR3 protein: CASSPTSGGAVEQFF. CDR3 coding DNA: TGTGCCAGCTCACCAACTAGCGGGGGGGCGGTTGAGCAGTTCTTC.